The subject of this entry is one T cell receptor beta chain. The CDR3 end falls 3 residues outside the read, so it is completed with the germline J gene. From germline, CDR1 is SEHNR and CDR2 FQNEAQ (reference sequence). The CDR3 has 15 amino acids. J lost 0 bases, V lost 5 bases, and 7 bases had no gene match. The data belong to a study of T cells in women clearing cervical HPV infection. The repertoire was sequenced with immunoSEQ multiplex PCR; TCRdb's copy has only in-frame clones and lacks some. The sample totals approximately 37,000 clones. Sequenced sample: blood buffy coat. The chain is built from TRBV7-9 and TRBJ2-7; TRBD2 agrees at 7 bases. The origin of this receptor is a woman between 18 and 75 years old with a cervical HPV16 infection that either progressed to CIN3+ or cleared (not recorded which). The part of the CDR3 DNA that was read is TGTGCCAGCAGCCCGAGGTCGGGGGGCTCCTACGAG. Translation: CASSPRSGGSYE. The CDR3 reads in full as CASSPRSGGSYEQYF.